What follows describes a single T cell receptor (beta chain). Its matching antigen is unknown. V was clipped by 3 bases and J by 2 bases, with 10 bases between them. Germline V lookup: CDR1 SGHAT, CDR2 FQNNGV. This CDR3 is 14 amino acids long. Both 60 Vbeta primers and 13 Jbeta primers went into the PCR. Profiling relied on immunoSEQ multiplex PCR, and the TCRdb table lists in-frame clones only, not all of them. The repertoire includes some 76,000 clones, about four fifths of them detected once, and 9% to 14% sits in the top ten. These data are taken from a study of cytomegalovirus exposure and HLA in healthy donors. Study-level points and caveats: Rare TCR sequences predominated, though certain public TCRs were found in many donors.

Specimen: PBMCs. This rearrangement joins TRBV11-2 to TRBJ2-5; D is possibly TRBD2 (6 bases). The receptor was derived from a male donor in good health and CMV-seropositive. This chain's CDR3 is CASSLGSGQETQYF. The CDR3 nucleotides read TGTGCCAGCAGCTTGGGTAGCGGTCAAGAGACCCAGTACTTC.